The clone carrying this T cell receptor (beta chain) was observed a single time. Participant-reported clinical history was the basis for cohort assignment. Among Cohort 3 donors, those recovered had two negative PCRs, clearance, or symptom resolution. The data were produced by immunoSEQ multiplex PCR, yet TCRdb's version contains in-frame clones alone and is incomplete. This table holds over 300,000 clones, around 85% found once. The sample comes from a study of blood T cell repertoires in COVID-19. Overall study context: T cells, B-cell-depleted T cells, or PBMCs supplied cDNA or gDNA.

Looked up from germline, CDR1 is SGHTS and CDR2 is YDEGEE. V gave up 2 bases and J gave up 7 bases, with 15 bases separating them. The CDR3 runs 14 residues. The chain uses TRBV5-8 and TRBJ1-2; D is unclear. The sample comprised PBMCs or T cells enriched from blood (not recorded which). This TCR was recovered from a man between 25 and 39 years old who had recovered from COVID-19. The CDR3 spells CASSFGGNGIGYTF. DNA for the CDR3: TGTGCCAGCAGCTTCGGAGGGAACGGGATTGGCTACACCTTC.